These T cell receptor beta chains were read from a single sample in a study of shared clonotypes between healthy human individuals. The assay was immunoSEQ multiplex PCR, and TCRdb's table has in-frame clones only and misses some. Found here are about 1 million clones, about 75% of them singletons; the top ten hold around 1.5%. Sequencing was done on a sample of memory CD4+ T cells sorted from blood. The receptors originated from a man between 18 and 35 years old in good health. Each CDR3 is given without its conserved first and last residue.

TRBV12-5 | ASGSGGPGEYEQY
TRBV15 | ATSTPGGYSNQPQH
TRBV29-1 | SGHRGGGGTEAF
TRBV7-9 | ASSLVDGNTIY
TRBV5-1 | ASSRDSLTSFEQY
TRBV7-9 | AAKQGEDTQY
TRBV10-1 | ASSETGNTEAF
TRBV2 | ASSEALSGQYGYT
TRBV29-1 | SVEKGSGTKNIQY
TRBV15 | ATSNTPGTSGSYEQY
TRBV27 | ASSLSTGGGSPLH
TRBV7-2 | ASSLVMSNEQF
TRBV11-2 | ASSPQGYTGELF
TRBV5-6 | ASRDLGESKAF
TRBV5-1 | ASSPEGTNQPQH
TRBV6-1 | ASKRLQGAGEAF
TRBV5-1 | ASSLEVAGVNEQF
TRBV6-6 | ASSPTSGSHEQY
TRBV11-2 | ASSFGYLGQEQF
TRBV30 | AWSVLGSPGRNTEAF
TRBV5-1 | ASGKTGTGNEKLF
TRBV7-2 | ASSLGVDTQY
TRBV6-5 | ASMKQGIAKNIQY
TRBV30 | AWNQGYQPQH
TRBV11-2 | ASSLAGPRETQY
TRBV6-1 | ASTLDRAQETQY
TRBV6-5 | ASSYSREGNEQF
TRBV6-5 | ASSATGRETQY
TRBV7-2 | ASSFGGRSYEQY
TRBV28 | ASSLQSTSGGRDTQY
TRBV7-8 | ASSLAERVGGTEAF
TRBV18 | ASSMITTGRDEKLF
TRBV19 | ASSIALAGGHYNEQF
TRBV5-1 | ASSLERGFSTDTQY
TRBV11-2 | ASSLESRGNTDTQY
TRBV5-1 | ASRLEAGELF
TRBV5-4 | ASRTAGQSNTEAF
TRBV7-9 | ASSFMGGEKLF
TRBV27 | ASSLRWVRQETQY
TRBV12-2 | ARGDTGRGHLH
TRBV30 | AWSVLMVPNSGANVLT
TRBV5-4 | ASSSQAGGFNEQF
TRBV5-1 | ASSRDRDTEAF
TRBV6-6 | ASSPRQNTEAF
TRBV7-9 | ASGLDSSAEAF
TRBV11-2 | ASSPSGNSYNEQF
TRBV18 | ASSPNAGSNQPQH
TRBV2 | ASSGRDRGFLGQPQH
TRBV7-2 | ASSGRTSGTLAGELF
TRBV5-1 | ASSLEGRLQETQY
TRBV13 | ASSLSGIYNEQF
TRBV19 | ASSPRQGVDYGYT
TRBV10-3 | AITAGTTDTQY